These T cell receptor beta chains were read from a single sample in a study of T cells in Graves' hyperthyroidism and ophthalmopathy. TCRdb re-derived calls from the multiplex PCR reads in MiXCR, one entry per CDR3 protein. The sample contains hundreds of thousands of distinct CDR3 sequences, about 15% of which appear only once. Sequences were obtained from blood. These receptor sequences come from a young woman with Graves' hyperthyroidism. Each CDR3 is given with its conserved first and last residue. D genes are given only for firm matches. The listing skips clone size in some rows; elsewhere it reads once, few, many or a size class.

-	TRBJ1-2	TRBV30	many	TGTGCCTGGACGAGTTCGGCAGGATGGTTTGGCTACACCTTC	CAWTSSAGWFGYTF
-	TRBJ2-7	TRBV28	many	TGTGCCAGCAGTCCGGGACAATCGAGCTCCTACGAGCAGTACTTC	CASSPGQSSSYEQYF
-	TRBJ1-1	TRBV28	many	TGTGCCAGCAGTTTTCTCGGGACGGCGGGGGACACTGAAGCTTTCTTT	CASSFLGTAGDTEAFF
TRBD1	TRBJ1-4	TRBV6-2/TRBV6-3	-	TGTGCCAGCAGCGCGGGACAGGGATCTGCAACTAATGAAAAACTGTTTTTT	CASSAGQGSATNEKLFF
-	TRBJ2-3	TRBV2	many	TGTGCCAGCAGTACACTCGGGGTCACAGATACGCAGTATTTT	CASSTLGVTDTQYF
-	TRBJ1-2	TRBV5-1	-	TGCGCCAGCAGCTTGGCCCAGGGAAGGGGCTATGGCTACACCTTC	CASSLAQGRGYGYTF
-	TRBJ2-2	TRBV5-1	few	TGCGCCAGCAGCACGGGGGCAAACACCGGGGAGCTGTTTTTT	CASSTGANTGELFF
TRBD2	TRBJ2-7	TRBV12-3/TRBV12-4	many	TGTGCCAGCAGTCCTCGACTAGCGGGAGTAGGGGGGTACGAGCAGTACTTC	CASSPRLAGVGGYEQYF
-	TRBJ2-2	TRBV7-9	many	TGTGCCAGCAGCTTAGGTCACCCGACCGGGGAGCTGTTTTTT	CASSLGHPTGELFF
-	TRBJ2-2	TRBV6-1	many	TGTGCCAGCAGTTACGGGCCGTATAGGGGCTCCGGGGAGCTGTTTTTT	CASSYGPYRGSGELFF
-	TRBJ2-5	TRBV27	many	TGTGCCAGCGGCCTCGACAGGGACTCGAAAGAGACCCAGTACTTC	CASGLDRDSKETQYF
TRBD1	TRBJ2-7	TRBV30	-	TGTGCCTGGAGTGGAGTTAGAACCAGCAGGGGGCCCTACGAGCAGTACTTC	CAWSGVRTSRGPYEQYF
-	TRBJ2-7	TRBV7-9	few	TGTGCCAGCAGCTTCAGGAACGAGCAGTACTTC	CASSFRNEQYF
-	TRBJ2-7	TRBV18	-	TGTGCCAGCTCACGTCCGGACTTGTTCGCCGAGCAGTACTTC	CASSRPDLFAEQYF
-	TRBJ2-4	TRBV12-3/TRBV12-4	-	TGTGCCAGCAGTCGAACCAACTACAGGGTTAAAAACATTCAGTACTTC	CASSRTNYRVKNIQYF
-	TRBJ2-3	TRBV20-1	many	TGCAGTGCGGGAAATGGGCCAGATACGCAGTATTTT	CSAGNGPDTQYF
TRBD2	TRBJ2-1	TRBV20-1	many	TGCAGTGCTAGAGTGGCTAGCGGCTCCTACAATGAGCAGTTCTTC	CSARVASGSYNEQFF
-	TRBJ2-3	TRBV9	-	TGTGCCAGCAGCGCGGGACTTGGCACAGATACGCAGTATTTT	CASSAGLGTDTQYF
-	TRBJ2-2	TRBV6-1	-	TGTGCCAGCAGTGAAGAGCAGGTGGTATCCGGGGAGCTGTTTTTT	CASSEEQVVSGELFF
-	TRBJ1-1	TRBV12-3/TRBV12-4	many	TGTGCCAGCAGTGTGTCCGGGACTGAAGCTTTCTTT	CASSVSGTEAFF
-	TRBJ2-1	TRBV28	many	TGTGCCAGCAGTTTGGGGGGCGCGTTAAATGAGCAGTTCTTC	CASSLGGALNEQFF
TRBD2	TRBJ2-2	TRBV19	many	TGTGCCAGTAGTCCTTTGACTAGCGGGAGGGCCAGCACCGGGGAGCTGTTTTTT	CASSPLTSGRASTGELFF
-	TRBJ2-1	TRBV28	-	TGTGCCAACATGCTCCTTTCCGAGCAGTTCTTC	CANMLLSEQFF
-	TRBJ2-4	TRBV30	few	TGTGCCTGGAGAGCAGCCAAAAACATTCAGTACTTC	CAWRAAKNIQYF
TRBD1	TRBJ1-5	TRBV6-2/TRBV6-3	-	TGTGCCAGCAGTTCGCGGACAGGTCTTTTTACGTTTGGGGATCAGCCCCAGCATTTT	CASSSRTGLFTFGDQPQHF
-	TRBJ2-6	TRBV28	few	TGTGCCAGCAGTTTATACTCGGCGGGGGCCAACGTCCTGACTTTC	CASSLYSAGANVLTF
-	TRBJ1-1	TRBV28	many	TGTGCCAGCAGTTCTTACAGGGACCAAGCTTTCTTT	CASSSYRDQAFF
-	TRBJ1-6	TRBV6-1	-	TGTGCCAGCAGTGGGGGCCCGTATAATTCACCCCTCCACTTT	CASSGGPYNSPLHF
TRBD1	TRBJ1-5	TRBV2	many	TGTGCCAGCAGGGCCGGGACAGGGGCTCAGCCCCAGCATTTT	CASRAGTGAQPQHF
-	TRBJ1-5	TRBV5-6	many	TGTGCCAGCAGCTTTGGGGAGGGCGGTGGGCCCCAGCATTTT	CASSFGEGGGPQHF
TRBD2	TRBJ2-3	TRBV7-9	-	TGTGCCAGCAGCTCCACTAGCGCCCAGTACACAGATACGCAGTATTTT	CASSSTSAQYTDTQYF
TRBD1	TRBJ2-7	TRBV7-9	-	TGTGCCAGCAGCTCCCCCGCGGACAGGGGCGGCGAGCAGTACTTC	CASSSPADRGGEQYF
TRBD1	TRBJ2-7	TRBV2	many	TGTGCCAGCAGTGGGGTCAGGGGGCCGGGTTACGAGCAGTACTTC	CASSGVRGPGYEQYF
-	TRBJ1-2	TRBV5-1	few	TGCGCCAGCAGCTTGGGGTTTACGGTCAACTATGGCTACACCTTC	CASSLGFTVNYGYTF
-	TRBJ2-1	TRBV3-1	-	TGTGCCAGCAGCCAAGCACTAACGGGAAATGAGCAGTTCTTC	CASSQALTGNEQFF
TRBD1	TRBJ2-2	TRBV12-3/TRBV12-4	many	TGTGCCAGCAACTTCGCTCTTGGGACAGCTAACACCGGGGAGCTGTTTTTT	CASNFALGTANTGELFF
-	TRBJ2-2	TRBV5-1	-	TGCGTCAGCAGTCGGGGGACTAACACCGGGGAGCTGTTTTTT	CVSSRGTNTGELFF
-	TRBJ2-7	TRBV20-1	-	TGCAGTGCTAGGAGGGGGACGGCGAGCTCCTACGAGCAGTACTTC	CSARRGTASSYEQYF
TRBD1	TRBJ2-7	TRBV20-1	-	TGCAGTGCCCCGACCCGGCGGGACAGGGGGTACGAGCAGTACTTC	CSAPTRRDRGYEQYF
-	TRBJ2-2	TRBV20-1	few	TGCAGTGCCAGGGACCTCGTCACCGGGGAGCTGTTTTTT	CSARDLVTGELFF
-	TRBJ1-5	TRBV7-2	-	TGTGCCAGCAGCTTAGGTTCCGGGGGAGCTCAGCCCCAGCATTTT	CASSLGSGGAQPQHF
TRBD2	TRBJ2-1	TRBV20-1	many	TGCAGTGCTACCTATAAAGCGGGAGGGCGAAATGAGCAGTTCTTC	CSATYKAGGRNEQFF